These 24 T cell receptor beta chains share one sample of origin, sequenced in a study of blood T cell repertoires in COVID-19. The table came from immunoSEQ multiplex PCR; TCRdb's copy has only in-frame clones and leaves some out. The data show roughly 130,000 clones, around 85% seen once. The specimen was peripheral blood. These TCRs come from a woman aged 50 to 65 with acute or convalescent COVID-19.

This clone was found a few times. The rearrangement uses TRBV19 and TRBJ2-7, with D maybe TRBD1 (6 bases). Trimming took off 4 bases at V and 2 bases at J, with 12 bases between the two ends. The CDR3 covers 14 residues. Germline V gene lookup returns CDR1 LNHDA and CDR2 SQIVND (reference sequence). Here the CDR3 reads CASSKSGTPYEQYF. CDR3 DNA: TGTGCCAGTAGTAAATCCGGGACACCCTACGAGCAGTACTTC. Combining the CDR3 with reference TRBV19 and TRBJ2-7 gives the whole variable domain DGGITQSPKYLFRKEGQNVTLSCEQNLNHDAMYWYRQDPGQGLRLIYYSQIVNDFQKGDIAEGYSVSREKKESFPLTVTSAQKNPTAFYLCASSKSGTPYEQYFGPGTRLTVT.

The J gene is TRBJ1-1, the V gene TRBV12-5; TRBD1 aligns across 9 bases. CDR1 and CDR2 (germline): LGHNT, FRNRAP. The CDR3 spans 16 residues. J was trimmed by 5 bases and V by 4 bases; bases with no gene match: 11. Here the CDR3 DNA reads TGTGCTAGTGGTTCAATTTTGGACAGGGGAGGAACTGAAGCTTTCTTT. Protein product: CASGSILDRGGTEAFF.

The chain has TRBV11-2 and TRBJ1-3; tentatively, D is TRBD1 (5 bases). V lost 4 bases, J lost 1 base, and 14 bases lay in between. CDR3 length: 16 residues. Germline assignment: CDR1 SGHAT and CDR2 FQNNGV. The CDR3 region is CASSSGLQASGNTIYF. In DNA form, the CDR3 reads TGTGCCAGCAGCTCGGGACTGCAGGCGTCTGGAAACACCATATATTTT.

The V gene is TRBV12-3 or TRBV12-4, the J gene TRBJ1-1; D ambiguous. The CDR3 extends over 12 amino acids. Trimming took off 3 bases at V and 6 bases at J, with 8 bases between the two ends. CDR3 sequence (DNA): TGTGCCAGCAGTTTGGTCGCGGCTGAAGCTTTCTTT. Translated: CASSLVAAEAFF.

This chain uses TRBV27 with TRBJ1-1; D perhaps matches TRBD1 (5 bases). The CDR3 extends over 14 amino acids. The V gene lost 9 bases and the J gene lost 0 bases, with 14 bases spanning the gap. Germline CDR1 is MNHEY and CDR2 is SMNVEV (reference sequence). CDR3 coding DNA: TGTGCCAGTCTCTCTGGGGGGATGAACACTGAAGCTTTCTTT. Translated: CASLSGGMNTEAFF.

CDR3 sequence reads: CASSLSRGTSEQYF. CDR3 in DNA: TGTGCCAGCAGCTTGAGCCGGGGGACCAGCGAGCAGTACTTC. The rearrangement links TRBV5-6 to TRBJ2-7; D possibly corresponds to TRBD2 (6 bases). The CDR3 length is 14 residues. V was shortened by 1 base and J by 6 bases, with 14 bases between the two germline ends. CDR1 SGHDT and CDR2 YYEEEE come from the germline V gene.

The gene calls are TRBV29-1 and TRBJ2-3; D possibly corresponds to TRBD2 (5 bases). The germline V gene has CDR1 SQVTM and CDR2 ANQGSEA. There are 15 residues in the CDR3. The V end lost 0 bases, the J end lost 12 bases, and 22 bases lay between the germline ends. This CDR3 reads CSVEDFLATTRTQYF. Here the CDR3 DNA reads TGCAGCGTTGAAGATTTCCTAGCAACCACCCGAACACAGTATTTT.

This sequence joins TRBV7-9 and TRBJ2-7; 7 nucleotides match TRBD2. The CDR3 covers 13 residues. Unmatched junction bases numbered 10, after V lost 8 bases and J lost 6 bases. Germline assignment: CDR1 SEHNR and CDR2 FQNEAQ (reference sequence). The CDR3 spells CASSALAVTEQYF. Written as DNA, the CDR3 is TGTGCCAGCTCGGCGCTAGCGGTTACCGAGCAGTACTTC.

This chain joins TRBV5-1 and TRBJ2-7, with TRBD1 identical over 8 bases. This CDR3 is built from 15 residues. Germline trimming cut 0 bases from V and 5 bases from J; bases unmatched to any gene: 7. Germline V lookup: CDR1 SGHRS, CDR2 YFSETQ. The CDR3 region has the DNA TGCGCCAGCAGCTTGGCCGGGACAGGTGTAGACGAGCAGTACTTC. It specifies CASSLAGTGVDEQYF.

The chain links TRBV6-6 to TRBJ1-6; unclear D gene. V was clipped by 2 bases and J by 5 bases, with 7 bases between them. Germline assignment: CDR1 MNHNY and CDR2 SVGAGI (reference sequence). The CDR3 consists of 14 residues. The CDR3 is CASSYPDNNSPLHF. Here the CDR3 DNA reads TGTGCCAGCAGTTACCCAGACAATAATTCACCCCTCCACTTT.

The chain carries TRBV6-5 and TRBJ2-3; no clear D gene. The CDR3 has 15 residues. Trimming left V 6 bases short and J 2 bases short, with 15 bases between. Germline CDR1 and CDR2: MNHEY and SVGAGI. The CDR3 bases are TGTGCCAGCAGATCGACACTTACGACCACAGATACGCAGTATTTT. This encodes CASRSTLTTTDTQYF.

V and J are TRBV4-1 and TRBJ1-1, with D unresolved. This CDR3 contains 13 residues. Between the trimmed V and J ends, which lost 1 base and 7 bases, there was a span of 10 bases. Per germline, CDR1 MGHRA and CDR2 YSYEKL. CDR3 region: CASSQGPGREAFF. In nucleotides, the CDR3 is TGCGCCAGCAGCCAAGGTCCAGGCCGTGAAGCTTTCTTT.

V gene TRBV6-1 combines with J gene TRBJ2-7, with D hard to call. Germline CDR1 is MNHNS and CDR2 is SASEGT. Deletions cut 0 bases from V and 3 bases from J, with 6 bases between. The CDR3 covers 13 residues. CDR3 DNA: TGTGCCAGCAGTGAAGCCCAACACTACGAGCAGTACTTC. Encoded protein: CASSEAQHYEQYF.

J is TRBJ1-6 and V is TRBV6-1; D is unclear. The germline CDR1 and CDR2 sequences are MNHNS and SASEGT. The V end lost 2 bases, the J end lost 0 bases, and 5 bases lay between the germline ends. This CDR3 is built from 15 residues. This CDR3 reads CASSERVSYNSPLHF. The CDR3 bases are TGTGCCAGCAGTGAAAGAGTCTCCTATAATTCACCCCTCCACTTT.

Note on this clone: The junction departs from germline at one end; a sequencing error may be responsible. The V and J genes are TRBV11-2 and TRBJ1-6; D uncertain. The CDR3 has 16 residues. Germline V lookup: CDR1 SGHAT, CDR2 FQNNGV. The DNA for the CDR3 is TGTGCCAGCAGCCTAGACGTGAGCTCCTATAATTCACCCCTCCACTTT. It translates to CASSLDVSSYNSPLHF.

The count of this clone is one. The rearrangement uses TRBV10-3 and TRBJ1-2; a possible D gene is TRBD1 (5 bases). The germline V gene encodes CDR1 ENHRY and CDR2 SYGVKD. Trimming stripped 4 bases from V and 6 bases from J, with 15 bases between. CDR3 size: 14 residues. The CDR3 here is CAISAGNQIHGYTF. The CDR3 DNA reads as TGTGCCATCAGTGCAGGGAATCAAATCCATGGCTACACCTTC.

A few counts support this clone. V and J are TRBV6-1 and TRBJ1-6; 8 bases align to TRBD1. The germline CDR1 and CDR2 sequences are MNHNS and SASEGT. The length of the CDR3 is 14 residues. Trimming at V came to 1 base and at J to 7 bases, leaving 0 bases not matched to a gene. The CDR3 protein is CASSEGTGNSPLHF. The CDR3 bases are TGTGCCAGCAGTGAAGGGACAGGGAATTCACCCCTCCACTTT.

V gene TRBV7-8 combines with J gene TRBJ1-1; D not resolved. The CDR3 is 13 residues long. Between the trimmed V and J ends, which lost 0 bases and 6 bases, there was a span of 8 bases. Germline CDR1 reads SGHVS; CDR2 reads FQNEAQ. The CDR3 loop reads CASSLATGAEAFF. The CDR3 coding sequence is TGTGCCAGCAGCTTAGCGACCGGGGCTGAAGCTTTCTTT.

The chain links TRBV9 to TRBJ1-1; 8 bases map to TRBD1. The CDR3 sequence is 15 residues long. Per germline, CDR1 SGDLS and CDR2 YYNGEE. The V segment lost 0 bases and the J segment 6 bases; nucleotides outside the gene matches: 7. The CDR3 DNA follows: TGTGCCAGCAGCGTAGGGGGACAGGCGATTTCTGAAGCTTTCTTT. Translated: CASSVGGQAISEAFF.

The gene calls are TRBV6-5 and TRBJ1-2; weak D call: TRBD1 (5 bases). This CDR3 contains 13 residues. The germline CDR1 and CDR2 sequences are MNHEY and SVGAGI. Trimming cost V 1 base and J 7 bases, with 10 bases left between them. Here the CDR3 reads CASSYWDWGGYTF. DNA for the CDR3: TGTGCCAGCAGTTACTGGGACTGGGGTGGCTACACCTTC.

V is TRBV19 and J is TRBJ2-1; 11 bases fit TRBD2. The V and J ends lost 5 bases and 8 bases, in that order; junction bases with no gene match: 8. The CDR3 runs to 15 residues. CDR1 and CDR2 from the germline V gene are LNHDA and SQIVND (reference sequence). CDR3 coding DNA: TGTGCCAGTAGTGGGAATAGCGGGGGGGCGTATGAGCAGTTCTTC. It translates to CASSGNSGGAYEQFF.

The chain is built from TRBV19 and TRBJ1-2; D gene unclear. There are 12 residues in the CDR3. Germline V gene lookup returns CDR1 LNHDA and CDR2 SQIVND (reference sequence). With 8 bases removed from V and 4 bases from J, the gap between germline ends came to 11 bases. The CDR3 sequence is CASSPGTYGYTF. The CDR3 DNA is TGTGCCAGTTCCCCAGGTACCTATGGCTACACCTTC.

This clone was detected once. The chain couples TRBV5-6 to TRBJ2-7; D is uncertain. Germline V gene lookup returns CDR1 SGHDT and CDR2 YYEEEE. V lost 3 bases and J 3 bases, leaving 4 bases between the germline ends. The CDR3 is made up of 11 amino acids. For the CDR3, the DNA is TGTGCCAGCAGCTCCGGCTACGAGCAGTACTTC. Its translation is CASSSGYEQYF.

This clone was counted a few times. This chain connects TRBV5-1 to TRBJ2-7, with TRBD2 matching over 8 bases. Germline V gene data show CDR1 as SGHRS and CDR2 as YFSETQ. V lost 0 bases to trimming and J lost 4 bases; unmatched junction nucleotides: 9. The CDR3 covers 16 residues. In DNA form, the CDR3 reads TGCGCCAGCAGCTTGGTGGCTAGCGGGCATTTATACGAGCAGTACTTC. Protein product: CASSLVASGHLYEQYF.